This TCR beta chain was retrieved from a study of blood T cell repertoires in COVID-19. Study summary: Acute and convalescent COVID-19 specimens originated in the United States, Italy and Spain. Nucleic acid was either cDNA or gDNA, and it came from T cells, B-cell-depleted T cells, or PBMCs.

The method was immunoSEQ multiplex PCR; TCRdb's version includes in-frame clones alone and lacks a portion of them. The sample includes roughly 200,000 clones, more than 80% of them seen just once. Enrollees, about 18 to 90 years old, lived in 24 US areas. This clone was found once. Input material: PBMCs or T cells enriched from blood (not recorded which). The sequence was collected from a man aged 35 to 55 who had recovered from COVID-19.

The CDR3 is CASRPPGTGNGDGYTF. CDR3 in DNA: TGTGCCAGCCGACCGCCCGGGACAGGGAATGGGGATGGCTACACCTTC. This chain joins TRBV18 and TRBJ1-2; TRBD1 agrees at 9 bases. CDR1 and CDR2 from the germline V gene are KGHSH and LQKENI. This CDR3 has 16 residues. Trimming at V came to 8 bases and at J to 6 bases, leaving 16 bases not matched to a gene. Full variable domain (outside the CDR3, taken from reference TRBV18 and TRBJ1-2): NAGVMQNPRHLVRRRGQEARLRCSPMKGHSHVYWYRQLPEEGLKFMVYLQKENIIDESGMPKERFSAEFPKEGPSILRIQQVVRGDSAAYFCASRPPGTGNGDGYTFGSGTRLTVV.